This T cell receptor (beta chain) appears in the sequencing data of a study of cytomegalovirus exposure and HLA in healthy donors (dated by TCRdb to 2016 to 2017). Background on the whole study: According to an earlier analysis of a few hundred of the donors, about 179 million T cells yielded 90 million to 130 million unique TCR beta sequences and approximately 280 Gb of sequence data. An early release covering around 630 HLA-typed donors comprised about 300 gigabases of sequencing data and 85 million to 100 million unique TCR sequences. The genetic ancestry cluster associated with self-reported Caucasian donors included around four fifths of the 300 to 400 genotyped donors. The study was designed to test whether signatures of past pathogen exposure could be identified by cataloging public T cell receptors. The study profiled the T cell repertoires of about 640 subjects by immunosequencing and related them to cytomegalovirus serostatus. In addition to the first cohort of 666 subjects, a separate validation cohort of around 110 different subjects was used. To predict cytomegalovirus infection status, the study combined high-throughput TCR immunosequencing, statistical association of individual TCRs with disease status, and machine learning. To study patterns of TCR occurrence, a later analysis re-analyzed previously published TCR beta repertoires from several hundred donors and added high-resolution HLA genotyping. In the later analysis, no new phenotypic data were used to find candidate immune exposures; instead, reliance was placed on TCR beta sequences and their occurrence across donors. To decide whether each TCR beta V gene segment behaved as functional or pseudogenic, an earlier analysis of 587 of the donors relied on high-throughput TCR beta sequencing. Donor age, sex, ethnicity and CMV serostatus were compiled together with the repertoire data. A later genetic analysis took genome-wide SNP genotypes for about three fifths of the 666 donors and used that subset as a discovery cohort. Every discovery cohort repertoire had been produced on one sequencing platform. Class I and class II HLA loci were covered by the typing at four-digit resolution. Typing coverage varied by locus: roughly 620-640 donors for A, B, C, DRB1 and DQB1; approximately 520 for DQA1; over 600 for DPA1; 450 to 480 for DPB1. Roughly five DR-DQ haplotypes were treated as single units for association and clustering because of strong linkage in the cohort. On average, 235,054 unique TCR beta nucleotide sequences were sequenced per donor among about 400 genotyped donors of the cohort, with roughly 18% of those sequences being non-productive.

The receptor library was made with the immunoSEQ multiplex PCR assay. For the multiplex PCR, a mixture combining 60 forward primers for TCR Vbeta segments and 13 reverse primers for TCR Jbeta segments was used. Amplification of the CDR3 region of rearranged TCR beta genes was performed with a multiplex PCR assay on genomic DNA. Amplified TCR beta libraries were sequenced as 87-base-pair reads on the Illumina HiSeq System. The paper's data handling went like this. A later analysis tallied 75 million to 95 million unique TCR beta chains across the 666 repertoires, and about 10 million of those chains were shared by two or more donors. Raw reads were error-corrected and collapsed into unique sequences by a nearest-neighbor algorithm in which closely related sequences were merged to remove PCR and sequencing errors. Alignment of CDR3 sequences to IMGT reference sequences was used to assign V, D and J gene segments. For a sequence to be retained, at least a six-nucleotide match to both a V gene segment and a J gene segment was required. Rearrangements were classified as productive when the CDR3 lacked stop codons and remained in frame with V and J, and all other rearrangements were classified as non-productive. CDR3 was defined according to IMGT convention as the region running from the second conserved V-encoded cysteine to the conserved J-encoded phenylalanine. In an earlier analysis of around 570 of the donors, sequences lacking an unambiguous match to a single V gene segment were excluded. An earlier analysis of some 500 of the donors classified V segments as functional when productive rearrangements were above 56.7% and as segregating when the standard deviation between donors was above 5%. A statistical classification framework was built for diagnosing cytomegalovirus status from the catalog of TCR beta chain sequences. In a later analysis, TCR nucleotide sequences were compared against IMGT/GENE-DB human TR gene sequences so that V and J genes could be assigned. Using the TCRdist pipeline, a later analysis assigned CDR3 sequences along with most-parsimonious VDJ recombination scenarios. In a later analysis, each TCR beta chain was defined by its CDR3 amino acid sequence together with its V-gene family, and reads without a unique V-gene family were excluded. A later analysis removed 592 highly shared, low-generation-probability nucleotide sequences to deal with suspected cross-contamination and a sequencing artifact. For each public chain, a later analysis derived a clonal expansion index from normalized ranks of inferred template counts within each repertoire. In a later analysis, generation probabilities were computed with a VDJ recombination model fitted to out-of-frame rearrangements, and the resulting probabilities were checked against IGoR. In a later analysis, TCR-TCR, TCR-HLA and TCR-CMV co-occurrence was scored with hypergeometric tests, and a repertoire-size bias correction was applied to TCR pairs. False discovery rates were estimated in a later analysis by permuting HLA or CMV assignments 20 times. In a later analysis, co-occurring TCRs were grouped using DBSCAN, and TCRdist sequence similarity was added for clustering within HLA-allele-positive subsets. Repertoires with fewer than 30,000 or more than 120,000 public chains, plus five repertoires with anomalous nucleotide sharing, were excluded from co-occurrence clustering. The immuneACCESS repertoire file appears here via TCRdb, limited to in-frame rearrangements. These files lack a portion of the clones; in checked studies, under half of the deficit traces to unresolved V genes, and the cause of the others is not known. That table supplies the V and J calls and clone size; D and trimming were determined from the DNA. For this sample there are some 120,000 clones; roughly 82% appear just once. The ten largest clones represent 5.8% of the sample.

The cohort comprised several hundred healthy bone marrow donors. At the time of sampling, every cohort member was nominally healthy, though immune exposures that went unrecorded were likely present. The donor tested CMV seropositive and was one of the 289 seropositive cohort members. A peripheral blood sample was provided by each donor, and peripheral blood mononuclear cells were used for TCR beta sequencing. Genomic DNA was extracted from the blood cell samples with the Qiagen DNeasy Blood Extraction Kit. Details on this clone: Its antigen specificity is not known. Base qualities are not at hand, and no much larger clone is one base apart.

Beyond this particular receptor, the publication reports: An association between a missense DCLRE1C variant and V-gene and J-gene trimming of TCR beta chains was found in a later genetic analysis and replicated in an independent cohort. A cluster of highly shared sequence variants was judged likely to represent a technical artifact of the sequencing pipeline. The presence/absence analyses assumed that sequencing depth was roughly uniform across donors, and that assumption may not be true. Because HLA typing was missing for some donors at each locus, association tests included only the typed subset. A further reported finding was that TCR beta sequences accurately predicted the HLA-A and HLA-B alleles for most subjects in the first cohort. The classifier was reported to diagnose cytomegalovirus status with high specificity and sensitivity in both the original and validation cohorts. Linkage disequilibrium might explain the correlated functional status among segregating V segments, but an unknown experimental factor could not be ruled out. A later analysis found that TCR association rates varied across HLA loci, with DRB1 alleles showing the most associated TCRs and HLA-C alleles the fewest. Strong co-occurrence of HLA alleles, especially DR and DQ, made assigning TCR associations to individual alleles difficult. According to a later genetic analysis, donors in an Asian-associated ancestry cluster had fewer N-insertions in productive TCRs than the approximately 650-donor mean. According to a later analysis, parvovirus B19, influenza, CMV and Epstein-Barr virus appeared linked to several top co-occurrence clusters. A total of roughly 160 TCR beta chains were listed by the study as associated with cytomegalovirus. In a later analysis, HLA-associated TCR beta chains showed more clonal expansion and lower generation probabilities than non-associated chains that were equally common. Most CMV-associated TCR beta chains appeared to be HLA-restricted in a later analysis, and the HLA associations seemed to be driven largely by CMV exposure. At a false discovery rate of 0.05, a later analysis linked about 17,000 TCR beta sequences to specific HLA alleles. In vitro tests confirmed that a few of the cytomegalovirus-associated TCR beta chains recognize cytomegalovirus antigens. The earlier analysis of approximately 590 of the donors excluded 15 to 20 rarely observed V segments, including chromosome 9 orphons, because counts were too low. According to the authors, the approach could potentially be generalized to other disease states and immunological phenotypes. Only TCR beta chains were sequenced in this cohort, and the absence of alpha or paired-chain data limited detectable features. CMV serostatus was the only immune exposure information available for the cohort. An earlier analysis of 450 to 750 of the donors showed that most TCR beta V segments appeared in productive rearrangements either about 87% or about 30% of the time, which broadly matched IMGT annotations. Most TCR sequences were observed very rarely across donors, whereas some public TCRs were present in many individuals.

Sequenced input: PBMCs. This TCR derives from a man aged 18 to 35 in good health and CMV-seropositive.

The DNA reads TGTGCCAGCAGCTTAGTAGTAGATAGCGGCTACAATGAGCAGTTCTTC. The resulting protein is CASSLVVDSGYNEQFF. The chain is encoded by TRBV7-6 joined to TRBJ2-1; TRBD2 is perhaps the D gene, given 6 matching bases. CDR1 SGHVS and CDR2 FNYEAQ were looked up in the germline V gene. The CDR3, cysteine through phenylalanine, is 16 amino acids long. Only the CDR3 DNA is retained, 48 bases long and in frame from the first base. V sheds 1 base and J sheds 3 bases, leaving 13 bases between their ends.